The source of this T cell receptor (beta chain) is a study of identical twins. Germline-derived CDR1 and CDR2 are ENHRY and SYGVKD. V shed 2 bases and J 3 bases; nucleotides not matched to a gene: 5. The CDR3 runs to 16 residues. Study observations and caveats: Invariant MAIT and iNKT cells could partly confound zero-insertion analyses.

Worth noting for this clonotype: Its target is not known.

Using its own MiXCR run on the 5' RACE reads, TCRdb lists one record per CDR3 protein. This sample has 450,000 or so distinct CDR3 sequences, with 14% found just once. A further study also used this sample, focusing on yellow fever vaccine responses in identical twins.

The chain recombines TRBV10-3 with TRBJ2-7, with 12 bases matching TRBD1. The receptor comes from a woman under 30 in good health. Sequencing was performed on CD4+ T cells sorted from blood. CDR3 bases: TGTGCCATCAGTGAGCCGGGGACAGGGGGCAGCTACGAGCAGTACTTC. This translates into CAISEPGTGGSYEQYF.